The 12 T cell receptor beta chains reported below all come from one sample, sequenced in a study of OX40 agonist ivuxolimab in advanced cancers. Sequencing was performed with immunoSEQ multiplex PCR; in TCRdb, only in-frame clones are kept and a portion is missing. The table includes tens of thousands of clones, 75% to 85% detected once. Here the sequenced sample was CD4+ or CD8+ T cells sorted from blood, taken in a trial of the OX40 agonist ivuxolimab. Source of these receptors: an adult with an advanced solid tumor such as melanoma, head and neck, liver or kidney cancer.

The chain has TRBV4-1 and TRBJ1-4; D gene unclear. CDR1 and CDR2 from the germline V gene are MGHRA and YSYEKL. V gave up 1 base and J gave up 4 bases, with 7 bases separating them. CDR3 size: 14 residues. The CDR3 sequence: CASSQGGINEKLFF. The CDR3 DNA sequence: TGCGCCAGCAGCCAAGGAGGAATTAATGAAAAACTGTTTTTT.

The chain carries TRBV10-3 and TRBJ1-1; TRBD1 agrees at 7 bases. Germline CDR1 and CDR2: ENHRY and SYGVKD. The junction had 10 bases not matched to a gene; V was cut back by 6 bases and J by 6 bases. The CDR3 extends over 14 amino acids. In DNA form, the CDR3 reads TGTGCCATCAGCGTACCGGGACAGAGGTCTGAAGCTTTCTTT. Amino acids: CAISVPGQRSEAFF.

The chain joins TRBV5-1 to TRBJ2-3; TRBD2 agrees at 13 bases. Germline CDR1 and CDR2: SGHRS and YFSETQ. With V trimmed by 3 bases and J by 4 bases, 14 bases remained unmatched. The CDR3 has 19 amino acids. CDR3: CASSYPAGLAGVGADTQYF. The CDR3 DNA reads TGCGCCAGCAGCTACCCCGCCGGACTAGCGGGGGTGGGCGCAGATACGCAGTATTTT.

This clone has only one observation. The V and J genes are TRBV7-8 and TRBJ1-2, with D uncertain. V was trimmed by 5 bases and J by 4 bases, leaving 11 bases between them. Germline values: CDR1 SGHVS, CDR2 FQNEAQ. The CDR3 loop spans 13 amino acids. The CDR3 DNA reads TGTGCCAGCAGCCCATTTCCCAGCTATGGCTACACCTTC. Its protein product is CASSPFPSYGYTF. The full variable domain, its missing parts supplied by reference TRBV7-8 and TRBJ1-2, is GAGVSQSPRYKVAKRGQDVALRCDPISGHVSLFWYQQALGQGPEFLTYFQNEAQLDKSGLPSDRFFAERPEGSVSTLKIQRTQQEDSAVYLCASSPFPSYGYTFGSGTRLTVV.

CDR3 in amino acids: CAMGQGGQPQHF. CDR3 DNA: TGTGCCATGGGACAAGGGGGGCAGCCCCAGCATTTT. This chain connects TRBV10-3 to TRBJ1-5; a possible D gene is TRBD1 (6 bases). Trimming left V 9 bases short and J 7 bases short, with 13 bases between. Germline V gene sequence: CDR1 ENHRY, CDR2 SYGVKD. The CDR3 length is 12 residues.

The rearrangement links TRBV19 to TRBJ1-4; 11 bases fit TRBD1. CDR1 is LNHDA and CDR2 is SQIVND in the germline V gene (reference sequence). The CDR3 loop spans 14 amino acids. Trimming took 5 bases from V and 6 from J; bases not matched to a gene: 2. CDR3 protein: CASSRGQGDEKLFF. In nucleotides, the CDR3 is TGTGCCAGTAGTCGGGGACAGGGGGATGAAAAACTGTTTTTT.

This chain uses TRBV7-9 with TRBJ2-4, with 11 bases lining up with TRBD1. The V gene end was trimmed by 0 bases and the J gene end by 6 bases; junction bases not matched to a gene: 4. The germline gives CDR1 SEHNR, CDR2 FQNEAQ (reference sequence). CDR3 size: 16 residues. The chain's CDR3 is CASSLALGTGGNIQYF. CDR3 in DNA: TGTGCCAGCAGCTTAGCCCTCGGGACAGGGGGAAACATTCAGTACTTC.

The chain recombines TRBV19 with TRBJ2-5, with D unresolved. Germline V CDR1 and CDR2: LNHDA, SQIVND (reference sequence). The CDR3 spans 15 residues. V was trimmed by 3 bases and J by 2 bases, leaving 13 bases between them. CDR3 residues: CASSIRLAVQETQYF. The CDR3 DNA sequence: TGTGCCAGTAGTATTAGGTTGGCAGTACAAGAGACCCAGTACTTC.

CDR3 protein: CASSLRTGGFYGYTF. For the CDR3, the DNA is TGTGCCAGCAGCTTGAGGACAGGGGGCTTCTATGGCTACACCTTC. The chain couples TRBV5-4 to TRBJ1-2; 11 bases match TRBD1. The CDR3 extends over 15 amino acids. V gave up 1 base and J gave up 4 bases; unmatched junction bases: 3. From germline, CDR1 is SGHNT and CDR2 YYREEE (reference sequence).

V gene TRBV11-2 combines with J gene TRBJ1-1, with D perhaps matching TRBD1 (6 bases). Germline V gene data show CDR1 as SGHAT and CDR2 as FQNNGV. The CDR3 has 13 amino acids. Trimming left V 3 bases short and J 5 bases short, with 10 bases between. In nucleotides, the CDR3 is TGTGCCAGCAGCTTGGACAGAAGGACTGAAGCTTTCTTT. It yields the protein CASSLDRRTEAFF.

V gene TRBV5-1 combines with J gene TRBJ1-1; D is possibly TRBD1 (6 bases). V gave up 1 base and J gave up 0 bases, with 7 bases separating them. This CDR3 comprises 14 residues. In germline, CDR1 is SGHRS, CDR2 YFSETQ. CDR3 DNA sequence: TGCGCCAGCAGCTTGACAGGGCTGAACACTGAAGCTTTCTTT. Translated: CASSLTGLNTEAFF. The full variable domain, its missing parts supplied by reference TRBV5-1 and TRBJ1-1, is KAGVTQTPRYLIKTRGQQVTLSCSPISGHRSVSWYQQTPGQGLQFLFEYFSETQRNKGNFPGRFSGRQFSNSRSEMNVSTLELGDSALYLCASSLTGLNTEAFFGQGTRLTVV.

The chain couples TRBV5-1 to TRBJ2-2, with TRBD1 identical over 7 bases. V shed 4 bases and J 3 bases; nucleotides not matched to a gene: 9. The CDR3 loop spans 16 amino acids. Germline CDR1 and CDR2: SGHRS and YFSETQ. The CDR3 sequence: CASSAQAGGDTGELFF. CDR3 nucleotide sequence: TGCGCCAGCAGCGCCCAGGCAGGGGGAGACACCGGGGAGCTGTTTTTT. The variable domain in full, with the rest retrieved from reference TRBV5-1 and TRBJ2-2, is KAGVTQTPRYLIKTRGQQVTLSCSPISGHRSVSWYQQTPGQGLQFLFEYFSETQRNKGNFPGRFSGRQFSNSRSEMNVSTLELGDSALYLCASSAQAGGDTGELFFGEGSRLTVL.